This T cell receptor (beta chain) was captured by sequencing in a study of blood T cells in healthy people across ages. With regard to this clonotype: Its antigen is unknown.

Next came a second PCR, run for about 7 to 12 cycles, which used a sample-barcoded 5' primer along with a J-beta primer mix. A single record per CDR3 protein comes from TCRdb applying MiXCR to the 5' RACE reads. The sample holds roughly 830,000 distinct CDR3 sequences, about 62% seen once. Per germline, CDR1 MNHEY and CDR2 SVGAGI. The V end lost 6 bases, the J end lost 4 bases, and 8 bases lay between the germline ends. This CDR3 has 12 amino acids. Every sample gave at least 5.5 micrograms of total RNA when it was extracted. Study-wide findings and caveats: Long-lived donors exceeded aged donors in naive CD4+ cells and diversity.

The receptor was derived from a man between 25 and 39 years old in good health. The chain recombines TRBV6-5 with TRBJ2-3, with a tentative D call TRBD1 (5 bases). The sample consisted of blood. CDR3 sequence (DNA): TGTGCCAGCAGAGACAGCGCAGATACGCAGTATTTT. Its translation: CASRDSADTQYF.